One sample yielded the 30 T cell receptor beta chains listed below, sequenced in a study of cytomegalovirus exposure and HLA in healthy donors. Researchers ran the PCR with 60 Vbeta and 13 Jbeta primers. The table came from immunoSEQ multiplex PCR; TCRdb's copy has only in-frame clones and leaves some out. The sample holds under 200,000 clones, roughly 80% seen once. The source material was PBMCs. The receptors here all came from a man aged 18 to 30 in good health and CMV-seronegative.

The rearrangement uses TRBV19 and TRBJ2-2; TRBD1 aligns across 9 bases. Trimming took 4 bases from V and 1 from J; bases not matched to a gene: 10. CDR3 size: 18 residues. The germline V gene encodes CDR1 LNHDA and CDR2 SQIVND (reference sequence). The CDR3: CASSRMLSGQGNTGELFF. Here the CDR3 DNA reads TGTGCCAGTAGTAGAATGTTGTCGGGACAGGGGAACACCGGGGAGCTGTTTTTT.

This CDR3 reads CASSGEGQPQHF. CDR3 coding DNA: TGTGCCAGCAGTGGTGAGGGCCAGCCCCAGCATTTT. This chain joins TRBV2 and TRBJ1-5; D not resolved. The CDR3 runs to 12 residues. Trimming stripped 4 bases from V and 7 bases from J, with 8 bases between. Germline values: CDR1 SNHLY, CDR2 FYNNEI.

The chain employs TRBV7-2 and TRBJ2-7; 7 bases are shared with TRBD2. Germline V gene data show CDR1 as SGHTA and CDR2 as FQGNSA. The CDR3 runs to 16 residues. V lost 2 bases and J lost 0; bases outside the gene matches: 7. The CDR3, as DNA: TGTGCCAGCAGCTTACTTACTAGCGCCCGCTCCTACGAGCAGTACTTC. Amino acid sequence: CASSLLTSARSYEQYF.

This clone appeared once. The chain uses TRBV5-1 and TRBJ2-5; 11 nucleotides align to TRBD2. Judging by the DNA end, TRBJ2-7 fits better; the J call may be wrong. The CDR3 runs to 16 residues. The V gene's germline CDR1 is SGHRS and CDR2 YFSETQ. CDR3 residues: CASSHGSGRGSYEQYF. For the CDR3, the DNA is TGCGCCAGCAGCCATGGTAGCGGGAGGGGTTCCTACGAGCAGTACTTC.

The J gene is TRBJ2-1, the V gene TRBV5-1; 8 nucleotides line up with TRBD2. Germline V lookup: CDR1 SGHRS, CDR2 YFSETQ. There are 19 residues in the CDR3. Trimming at V came to 2 bases and at J to 1 base, leaving 14 bases not matched to a gene. The CDR3 sequence is CASSFPEAGGTPSYNEQFF. The DNA for the CDR3 is TGCGCCAGCAGCTTTCCAGAGGCGGGGGGCACCCCTTCCTACAATGAGCAGTTCTTC. Filled out from reference TRBV5-1 and TRBJ2-1, the complete variable domain reads KAGVTQTPRYLIKTRGQQVTLSCSPISGHRSVSWYQQTPGQGLQFLFEYFSETQRNKGNFPGRFSGRQFSNSRSEMNVSTLELGDSALYLCASSFPEAGGTPSYNEQFFGPGTRLTVL.

This clone was detected once. V and J are TRBV4-1 and TRBJ2-5; 9 bases map to TRBD1. The CDR3 is 15 amino acids. The V segment lost 3 bases and the J segment 5 bases; nucleotides outside the gene matches: 7. The germline V gene has CDR1 MGHRA and CDR2 YSYEKL. The CDR3 DNA is TGCGCCAGCAGCCAGGGACAGGGTATCGGGGAGACCCAGTACTTC. Its translation is CASSQGQGIGETQYF.

A note on this clone: One end of the junction is discordant with germline, which a read error may explain. The chain uses TRBV29-1 and TRBJ2-5; unclear D gene. CDR3 length equals 8 residues. From germline, CDR1 is SQVTM and CDR2 ANQGSEA. The CDR3 bases are TGCAGCGTTGATGGCTTCCACTTC. It encodes CSVDGFHF.

The count of this clone is one. The rearrangement uses TRBV2 and TRBJ1-2, with 9 nucleotides matching TRBD1. Germline-derived CDR1 and CDR2 are SNHLY and FYNNEI. The junction had 12 bases not matched to a gene; V was cut back by 6 bases and J by 7 bases. The CDR3 spans 15 residues. CDR3 amino acids: CASSRDREGLSGYTF. CDR3 sequence (DNA): TGTGCCAGCAGCCGGGACAGGGAGGGGTTGAGTGGCTACACCTTC.

The chain is built from TRBV6-6 and TRBJ1-1; D remains ambiguous. CDR3 size: 13 residues. Germline CDR1 and CDR2: MNHNY and SVGAGI (reference sequence). V shed 6 bases and J shed 3 bases, with 11 bases lying between them. The CDR3 DNA sequence: TGTGCCAGCAGCCTTTGGAGGGACACTGAAGCTTTCTTT. It yields the protein CASSLWRDTEAFF.

The chain combines TRBV7-3 with TRBJ1-1, with 7 bases identical to TRBD1. V gave up 6 bases and J gave up 0 bases; unmatched junction bases: 7. CDR3 length equals 15 residues. Per germline, CDR1 SGHTA and CDR2 FQGTGA. The CDR3 is CASSLTTGMNTEAFF. The CDR3 coding sequence is TGTGCCAGCAGTCTAACGACAGGGATGAACACTGAAGCTTTCTTT.

This chain uses TRBV6-5 with TRBJ2-7; weak D call: TRBD2 (5 bases). Trimming shortened V by 6 bases and J by 5 bases, and 17 bases separated the two germline ends. The CDR3 spans 14 residues. In germline, CDR1 is MNHEY, CDR2 SVGAGI. The CDR3 here is CASRTPGGRDEQYF. The CDR3, as DNA: TGTGCCAGCAGAACCCCGGGCGGGCGCGACGAGCAGTACTTC.

The count of this clone is one. The chain joins TRBV7-3 to TRBJ2-7; 10 bases are a match to TRBD2. The junction had 3 bases not matched to a gene; V was cut back by 5 bases and J by 2 bases. Germline V gene data show CDR1 as SGHTA and CDR2 as FQGTGA. This CDR3 comprises 14 residues. CDR3 protein: CASSPSGSPYEQYF. CDR3 bases: TGTGCCAGCAGCCCTAGCGGGAGCCCCTACGAGCAGTACTTC.

This chain joins TRBV7-6 and TRBJ2-5; TRBD1 matches at 11 bases. Germline lookup yields CDR1 SGHVS and CDR2 FNYEAQ. The J segment lost 1 base and the V segment lost 1 base, leaving 2 bases of the junction unmatched. The CDR3 totals 16 residues. The CDR3 protein is CASSLDGTGGQETQYF. CDR3 nucleotide sequence: TGTGCCAGCAGCTTAGATGGGACAGGGGGCCAAGAGACCCAGTACTTC.

This rearrangement joins TRBV7-9 to TRBJ1-1; D might be TRBD1 (5 bases). The CDR3 covers 14 residues. Germline loops: CDR1 SEHNR, CDR2 FQNEAQ (reference sequence). V was pared by 5 bases and J by 3 bases, with 13 bases between. CDR3 protein: CASSAVGVDTEAFF. The CDR3 DNA reads TGTGCCAGCAGCGCCGTAGGGGTCGACACTGAAGCTTTCTTT.

This clone turned up a few times. The chain combines TRBV7-9 with TRBJ2-3; D may be TRBD2 (5 bases). The CDR3 contains 13 residues. Per germline, CDR1 SEHNR and CDR2 FQNEAQ (reference sequence). Between the trimmed V and J ends, which lost 7 bases and 3 bases, there was a span of 11 bases. The CDR3 reads CASTLGRTDTQYF. DNA of the CDR3: TGTGCCAGCACCCTGGGGAGAACAGATACGCAGTATTTT.

The genes are TRBV10-1 and TRBJ2-6; TRBD2 matches at 8 bases. With 1 base clipped from V and 0 bases from J, the junction kept 20 bases outside the gene matches. The CDR3 runs to 23 residues. Per the germline V gene, CDR1 is WNHNN and CDR2 is SYGVQD (reference sequence). The CDR3 region has the DNA TGCGCCAGCAGTGAGTTTGTTCACAGGGTTGGCGGGGGGCCTCTCTCTGGGGCCAACGTCCTGACTTTC. Its protein is CASSEFVHRVGGGPLSGANVLTF.

This clone came up a few times. V gene TRBV18 combines with J gene TRBJ1-6; 7 bases align to TRBD1. The CDR3 has 17 amino acids. From germline, CDR1 is KGHSH and CDR2 LQKENI. The J segment lost 3 bases and the V segment lost 1 base, leaving 6 bases of the junction unmatched. CDR3 sequence reads: CASSPRQGDDYNSPLHF. CDR3 in DNA: TGTGCCAGCTCACCACGGCAGGGGGACGACTATAATTCACCCCTCCACTTT.

The V gene is TRBV7-9, the J gene TRBJ2-7; possible D gene TRBD1, 6 bases. Germline values: CDR1 SEHNR, CDR2 FQNEAQ (reference sequence). This CDR3 spans 13 amino acids. Trimming took 4 bases from V and 3 from J, leaving 10 bases between them. This CDR3 reads CASSSLDSYEQYF. The CDR3 bases are TGTGCCAGCAGCTCATTGGACAGCTACGAGCAGTACTTC.

The rearrangement uses TRBV4-1 and TRBJ2-1, with D perhaps matching TRBD1 (7 bases). Trimming removed 2 bases at V and 4 bases at J, with 15 bases between. Looked up from germline, CDR1 is MGHRA and CDR2 is YSYEKL. The CDR3 loop spans 16 amino acids. The CDR3 reads CASSQRSQGRYNEQFF. The CDR3 DNA sequence: TGCGCCAGCAGCCAAAGGTCACAGGGGAGGTACAATGAGCAGTTCTTC.

V usage is TRBV5-1 and J usage is TRBJ2-1, with 9 nucleotides matching TRBD2. V trimming: 0 bases; J trimming: 10 bases; junction bases outside the gene matches: 5. The germline V gene has CDR1 SGHRS and CDR2 YFSETQ. The length of the CDR3 is 14 residues. The DNA of the CDR3 is TGCGCCAGCAGCTTGGCGCGGGGGGGGGACGAGCAGTTCTTC. Amino acids: CASSLARGGDEQFF.

The chain joins TRBV18 to TRBJ2-1; D might be TRBD2 (6 bases). The V gene's germline CDR1 is KGHSH and CDR2 LQKENI. There are 14 residues in the CDR3. V lost 1 base and J lost 7, with 11 bases in between. The CDR3 sequence is CASSPLVSGNEQFF. The CDR3, as DNA: TGTGCCAGCTCACCACTTGTTAGCGGAAATGAGCAGTTCTTC. Filled out from reference TRBV18 and TRBJ2-1, the complete variable domain reads NAGVMQNPRHLVRRRGQEARLRCSPMKGHSHVYWYRQLPEEGLKFMVYLQKENIIDESGMPKERFSAEFPKEGPSILRIQQVVRGDSAAYFCASSPLVSGNEQFFGPGTRLTVL.

The chain couples TRBV5-1 to TRBJ2-5; D perhaps matches TRBD2 (6 bases). Matching the DNA end better, TRBJ2-7 makes the J call doubtful. Germline loops: CDR1 SGHRS, CDR2 YFSETQ. The CDR3 is 13 residues long. CDR3 sequence: CASSLVGRNEQYF. In nucleotides, the CDR3 is TGCGCCAGCAGCTTGGTAGGGAGGAACGAGCAGTACTTC.

The rearrangement joins TRBV29-1 to TRBJ1-1; no clear D. Trimming removed 7 bases at V and 1 base at J, with 10 bases between. Germline-derived CDR1 and CDR2 are SQVTM and ANQGSEA. This CDR3 is built from 12 residues. The CDR3 DNA reads TGCAGCGCCGAGGGATCGAACACTGAAGCTTTCTTT. It encodes CSAEGSNTEAFF.

J is TRBJ2-1 and V is TRBV7-2; no clear D. The CDR3 runs 13 residues. Germline lookup yields CDR1 SGHTA and CDR2 FQGNSA. The V end lost 0 bases, the J end lost 6 bases, and 6 bases lay between the germline ends. CDR3 bases: TGTGCCAGCAGCTTAGCAAGCCTCAATGAGCAGTTCTTC. As protein: CASSLASLNEQFF.

The chain employs TRBV7-6 and TRBJ1-5; no clear D. The CDR3 spans 16 residues. Germline V CDR1 and CDR2: SGHVS, FNYEAQ. V was shortened by 1 base and J by 0 bases, with 10 bases between the two germline ends. This CDR3 is CASSLGAFYSNQPQHF. The CDR3 coding sequence is TGTGCCAGCAGCTTAGGCGCGTTTTATAGCAATCAGCCCCAGCATTTT.

This clone was observed once. The CDR3 sequence: CASSATSGRFGTQYF. The CDR3 DNA reads TGTGCCAGCAGCGCGACTAGCGGGCGCTTCGGGACCCAGTACTTC. The rearrangement links TRBV9 to TRBJ2-5; 10 nucleotides match TRBD2. The junction had 9 bases not matched to a gene; V was cut back by 3 bases and J by 7 bases. CDR1 and CDR2 from the germline V gene are SGDLS and YYNGEE. This CDR3 comprises 15 residues.

This chain connects TRBV7-2 to TRBJ2-7; 11 positions agree with TRBD1. The germline gives CDR1 SGHTA, CDR2 FQGNSA. The CDR3 consists of 14 residues. V lost 6 bases and J lost 5; bases outside the gene matches: 6. This CDR3 is CASRYGQGADEQYF. The CDR3 DNA is TGTGCCAGCAGGTATGGACAGGGGGCCGACGAGCAGTACTTC.

The chain combines TRBV18 with TRBJ2-3, with 10 bases that match TRBD2. V lost 3 bases and J lost 4; bases outside the gene matches: 1. This CDR3 comprises 14 residues. Germline values: CDR1 KGHSH, CDR2 LQKENI. The CDR3 spells CASSPSGGPDTQYF. The CDR3 DNA is TGTGCCAGCTCACCTAGCGGGGGGCCAGATACGCAGTATTTT.

The chain couples TRBV4-2 to TRBJ2-1, with a possible D match to TRBD2 (6 bases). Germline CDR1 LGHNA, CDR2 YNFKEQ. The CDR3 consists of 15 residues. V was shortened by 1 base and J by 7 bases, with 14 bases between the two germline ends. CDR3 loop: CASSQGSGGPNEQFF. For the CDR3, the DNA is TGTGCCAGCAGCCAAGGATCCGGGGGACCTAATGAGCAGTTCTTC.

The genes are TRBV5-1 and TRBJ1-5, with a possible D match to TRBD1 (5 bases). Trimming pared 0 bases from V and 8 bases from J, leaving 12 bases between. Germline CDR1 and CDR2: SGHRS and YFSETQ. CDR3 length: 14 residues. For the CDR3, the DNA is TGCGCCAGCAGCTTGGGAGGAGGGGCGGAGCCCCAGCATTTT. Translating it yields CASSLGGGAEPQHF.